The TCR beta chain under discussion was sequenced for a study of OX40 agonist ivuxolimab in advanced cancers. Across the whole study: From about 23 to 85 years was the age range, with a mean of about 54 years, and about 83% were male. Notes on the study in general: A proportion of nonresponders additionally exhibited low normalized T-cell clonal expansion.

As regards this clone: Its antigen remains unidentified.

Only in-frame clones appear in the TCRdb table, and some are missing; sequencing was by immunoSEQ multiplex PCR. Here the sample spans 20,000 to 25,000 clones, approximately 90% being singletons. The germline V gene encodes CDR1 LNHDA and CDR2 SQIVND (reference sequence). The CDR3 loop spans 14 amino acids. V lost 3 bases to trimming and J lost 3 bases, with 11 bases between them. Sequencing was performed on CD4+ or CD8+ T cells sorted from blood, taken in a trial of the OX40 agonist ivuxolimab. The receptor was isolated from an adult with an advanced solid tumor such as melanoma, head and neck, liver or kidney cancer. This chain connects TRBV19 to TRBJ2-5, with D unresolved. This CDR3 is CASSIGPYEETQYF. DNA for the CDR3: TGTGCCAGTAGTATCGGGCCTTATGAAGAGACCCAGTACTTC.